This paragraph reports one TCR beta chain. The CDR3 runs 16 residues. Germline values: CDR1 SGDLS, CDR2 YYNGEE. V was shortened by 4 bases and J by 3 bases, with 18 bases between the two germline ends. Measured with immunoSEQ multiplex PCR; TCRdb has only the in-frame clones, and not every one. Of roughly 710,000 clones in the sample, approximately 85% were seen once. This sample was taken from a study of shared T cell receptors in the human thymus. These same data were also listed under a study on human thymus T cells.

The clonotype was recovered from a girl younger than two with a congenital heart defect. The material sequenced was thymocytes. The genes are TRBV9 and TRBJ2-3; D may be TRBD2 (7 bases). The CDR3 DNA reads as TGTGCCAGCAGCTTGGCCCTGGGGGGGCTAACAGATACGCAGTATTTT. Amino acids: CASSLALGGLTDTQYF.